These 21 T cell receptor beta chains came from one sample sequenced in a study of CD8 T cells in Susac syndrome. RNA was extracted with the RNeasy kit, and a quantity of roughly 0.5 to 1 ug was reverse transcribed using random hexamers. In TCRdb, the immunoSEQ multiplex PCR reads were re-called with MiXCR into one record per CDR3 protein. The sample has around 79,000 distinct CDR3 sequences; just under 95% are singletons. The specimen sequenced was CD8+ T cells from PBMCs. The receptor set was obtained from a human donor with multiple sclerosis.

V and J are TRBV9 and TRBJ2-2; weak D call: TRBD2 (6 bases). CDR1 and CDR2 from the germline V gene are SGDLS and YYNGEE. The CDR3 is made up of 15 amino acids. The V end lost 0 bases, the J end lost 5 bases, and 11 bases lay between the germline ends. CDR3 sequence reads: CASSVAGEVTGELFF. The CDR3, as DNA: TGTGCCAGCAGCGTAGCGGGGGAAGTTACCGGGGAGCTGTTTTTT.

The chain uses TRBV23-1 and TRBJ2-7; possible D gene TRBD2, 6 bases. TRBV23-1 is noted as an ORF with a role that remains uncertain. The CDR3 is made up of 16 amino acids. V lost 2 bases, J lost 3 bases, and 17 bases lay in between. This CDR3 reads CASSQPGLLGYYEQYF. The CDR3 nucleotides read TGCGCCAGCAGTCAACCGGGACTTCTGGGCTACTACGAGCAGTACTTC.

The chain uses TRBV6-2 or TRBV6-3 and TRBJ2-1; TRBD1 matches 7 bases. Germline values: CDR1 MNHEY, CDR2 SVGEGT. Trimming at V came to 8 bases and at J to 5 bases, leaving 3 bases not matched to a gene. This CDR3 spans 12 amino acids. The CDR3 loop reads CASLTGNNEQFF. As DNA, the CDR3 is TGTGCCAGCCTGACAGGGAACAATGAGCAGTTCTTC.

The gene calls are TRBV6-5 and TRBJ1-2; the D gene is possibly TRBD1 (6 bases). Germline values: CDR1 MNHEY, CDR2 SVGAGI. Trimming took off 4 bases at V and 4 bases at J, with 16 bases between the two ends. The CDR3 length is 15 residues. The CDR3 is CASSLSRGSGYGYTF. CDR3 DNA sequence: TGTGCCAGCAGTTTATCTAGGGGGTCGGGCTATGGCTACACCTTC.

This chain links TRBV30 with TRBJ2-1, with D perhaps TRBD1 or TRBD2 (6 bases each). This CDR3 region has 13 residues. In germline, CDR1 is GTSNPN, CDR2 SVGIG (reference sequence). Trimming cost V 2 bases and J 9 bases, with 14 bases left between them. In nucleotides, the CDR3 is TGTGCCTGGAGTCCGCTCGGGGGCTCTGAGCAGTTCTTC. It yields the protein CAWSPLGGSEQFF.

The V call is TRBV3-1, the J call TRBJ2-2, with 9 nucleotides matching TRBD2. J lost 0 bases, V lost 5 bases, and 13 bases had no gene match. The CDR3 covers 19 residues. Germline loops: CDR1 LGHDT, CDR2 YNNKEL (reference sequence). The CDR3 loop is CASSSPRSGLATNTGELFF. The CDR3, as DNA: TGTGCCAGCAGCTCCCCACGGTCCGGACTAGCGACGAACACCGGGGAGCTGTTTTTT.

The chain has TRBV5-1 and TRBJ1-1, with 10 bases lining up with TRBD1. With 3 bases clipped from V and 1 base from J, the junction kept 3 bases outside the gene matches. This CDR3 has 15 residues. Germline V gene lookup returns CDR1 SGHRS and CDR2 YFSETQ. The CDR3, as DNA: TGCGCCAGCAGCTCCTGGACAGGGGGGAACACTGAAGCTTTCTTT. This sequence encodes CASSSWTGGNTEAFF.

V usage is TRBV28 and J usage is TRBJ2-7; the D call may be TRBD1 or TRBD2 (5 bases each). Trimming shortened V by 4 bases and J by 2 bases, and 12 bases separated the two germline ends. The germline gives CDR1 MDHEN, CDR2 SYDVKM. The length of the CDR3 is 14 residues. The CDR3 spells CASSYQRGTYEQYF. CDR3 nucleotide sequence: TGTGCCAGCAGTTATCAGAGGGGAACCTACGAGCAGTACTTC.

J is TRBJ2-7 and V is TRBV6-5, with TRBD1 identical over 9 bases. The CDR3 has 16 amino acids. After removal of 2 bases from V and 2 bases from J, the junction contained 7 bases not matched to a gene. The germline V gene has CDR1 MNHEY and CDR2 SVGAGI. The CDR3 region has the DNA TGTGCCAGCAGTTACCCTAAGGGACAGGGACCCTACGAGCAGTACTTC. Protein sequence: CASSYPKGQGPYEQYF.

The CDR3 is CASSVGRQETQYF. In nucleotides, the CDR3 is TGTGCCAGCAGCGTTGGACGGCAAGAGACCCAGTACTTC. The rearrangement joins TRBV5-6 to TRBJ2-5; no definite D call. CDR1 is SGHDT and CDR2 is YYEEEE in the germline V gene. Trimming removed 4 bases from V and 2 bases from J, with 9 bases in between. The CDR3 spans 13 residues.

This clonotype appeared once. The chain is built from TRBV9 and TRBJ2-7; 7 positions match TRBD1. The CDR3 runs 13 residues. The V gene's germline CDR1 is SGDLS and CDR2 YYNGEE. After removal of 3 bases from V and 7 bases from J, the junction contained 7 bases not matched to a gene. The CDR3 loop reads CASSGQTGREQYF. Here the CDR3 DNA reads TGTGCCAGCAGCGGCCAGACAGGGCGGGAGCAGTACTTC.

The rearrangement joins TRBV12-3 or TRBV12-4 to TRBJ2-7; TRBD1 agrees at 9 bases. Trimming at V came to 3 bases and at J to 5 bases, leaving 5 bases not matched to a gene. The CDR3 runs 14 residues. The CDR3 coding sequence is TGTGCCAGCAGTTTCTGGGACAGGGAACACGAGCAGTACTTC. It codes for CASSFWDREHEQYF.

The gene calls are TRBV24-1 and TRBJ2-2; no definite D call. Germline assignment: CDR1 KGHDR and CDR2 SFDVKD. V lost 3 bases, J lost 3 bases, and 7 bases lay in between. The CDR3 covers 14 residues. The CDR3 loop reads CATSDLGYTGELFF. The CDR3, as DNA: TGTGCCACCAGTGATCTGGGCTACACCGGGGAGCTGTTTTTT.

The V call is TRBV6-4, the J call TRBJ2-1; D unclear. Germline values: CDR1 MRHNA, CDR2 SNTAGT. The length of the CDR3 is 13 residues. V was clipped by 0 bases and J by 7 bases, with 7 bases between them. The CDR3 spells CASSDSGRNEQFF. As DNA, the CDR3 is TGTGCCAGCAGTGACTCGGGAAGGAATGAGCAGTTCTTC.

The count of this clonotype is one. This chain connects TRBV13 to TRBJ2-1, with a possible D match to TRBD1 (5 bases). V gave up 4 bases and J gave up 10 bases, with 11 bases separating them. This CDR3 spans 12 amino acids. Germline V gene lookup returns CDR1 PRHDT and CDR2 FYEKMQ (reference sequence). CDR3: CASSSGLREQFF. For the CDR3, the DNA is TGTGCCAGCAGCTCAGGGTTGAGAGAGCAGTTCTTC.

This rearrangement joins TRBV5-1 to TRBJ2-1; possibly TRBD1 for D (6 bases). Germline V CDR1 and CDR2: SGHRS, YFSETQ. This CDR3 is 15 amino acids long. Trimming pared 0 bases from V and 8 bases from J, leaving 15 bases between. Here the CDR3 DNA reads TGCGCCAGCAGCTTGGAGGGCAGGGGCATCGATGAGCAGTTCTTC. Protein: CASSLEGRGIDEQFF.

The genes are TRBV20-1 and TRBJ2-7; possibly TRBD2 for D (5 bases). V dropped 3 bases and J dropped 7 bases, with 19 bases sitting between them. This CDR3 spans 14 amino acids. The germline CDR1 and CDR2 sequences are DFQATT and SNEGSKA (reference sequence). In DNA form, the CDR3 reads TGCAGTGCTAGGACCCGGGCGGGCGTGCGGGAGCAGTACTTC. Its protein is CSARTRAGVREQYF.

This chain joins TRBV6-1 and TRBJ1-2; possibly TRBD1 for D (6 bases). This CDR3 is 16 amino acids long. Trimming removed 1 base at V and 2 bases at J, with 14 bases between. CDR1 is MNHNS, CDR2 SASEGT, per germline. The CDR3 protein is CASSEVAGRGNYGYTF. The DNA of the CDR3 is TGTGCCAGCAGTGAAGTTGCAGGGAGGGGGAACTATGGCTACACCTTC.

CDR3 sequence (DNA): TGTGCTAGTGGTTTGACAGGCTACACTGAAGCTTTCTTT. Protein: CASGLTGYTEAFF. The V call is TRBV12-5, the J call TRBJ1-1, with D possibly being TRBD1 (5 bases). This CDR3 has 13 amino acids. The germline V gene encodes CDR1 LGHNT and CDR2 FRNRAP. Trimming left V 2 bases short and J 3 bases short, with 7 bases between.

The chain recombines TRBV4-1 with TRBJ1-2; D is ambiguous. Germline values: CDR1 MGHRA, CDR2 YSYEKL. This CDR3 is built from 17 residues. V was cut by 1 base and J by 4 bases, with 19 bases left in between. The CDR3 DNA reads as TGCGCCAGCAGCCAAGGGCACGGCTTAAGGGTCGCCTATGGCTACACCTTC. This gives the protein CASSQGHGLRVAYGYTF.

The chain employs TRBV2 and TRBJ1-5; D is possibly TRBD1 (6 bases). In germline, CDR1 is SNHLY, CDR2 FYNNEI. This CDR3 has 16 residues. Trimming took 4 bases from V and 3 from J, leaving 16 bases between them. The CDR3 here is CASSGAGEAFNQPQHF. In DNA form, the CDR3 reads TGTGCCAGCAGTGGGGCAGGGGAGGCCTTCAATCAGCCCCAGCATTTT.